This is a list of T cell receptor beta chains from one sample in a study of beta chain features in type 1 diabetes. Data came from immunoSEQ multiplex PCR; TCRdb stores just in-frame clones and leaves some out. Of about half a million clones listed, roughly 30% are singletons. The sequenced material came from naive CD4+ T cells from blood. These receptor sequences come from a young man in good health. Each CDR3 is given with its conserved first and last residue. The D gene is left open where the match is weak. Clone size is shown for a subset of rows, as once, few, many or a class of expanded clone.

V,length,size,J,D,CDR3,DNA
TRBV29-1,13,few,TRBJ2-1,TRBD1,CSVGDRSYNEQFF,TGCAGCGTTGGGGACAGGTCTTACAATGAGCAGTTCTTC
TRBV9,17,few,TRBJ2-1,NA,CASSVFSTTSSYNEQFF,TGTGCCAGCAGCGTATTCTCTACTACTAGCTCCTACAATGAGCAGTTCTTC
TRBV6-5,16,NA,TRBJ2-6,NA,CASSYGVSSGANVLTF,TGTGCCAGCAGTTACGGCGTGAGCTCTGGGGCCAACGTCCTGACTTTC
TRBV21-1,15,NA,TRBJ2-7,NA,CASTPTSGRDYEQYF,TGTGCCAGCACCCCGACTAGCGGGAGGGATTACGAGCAGTACTTC
TRBV30,12,few,TRBJ2-1,TRBD1,CASTGGDNEQFF,TGTGCCTCGACAGGGGGGGACAATGAGCAGTTCTTC
TRBV28,15,few,TRBJ2-1,NA,CASSPSRVESNEQFF,TGTGCCAGCAGCCCCAGCAGGGTCGAGAGCAATGAGCAGTTCTTC
TRBV7-2,15,few,TRBJ2-3,TRBD1,CASSPATGVTDTQYF,TGTGCCAGCAGCCCCGCTACAGGGGTCACAGATACGCAGTATTTT
TRBV29-1,15,NA,TRBJ2-3,TRBD2,CSVADSGSLTDTQYF,TGCAGCGTTGCGGATAGCGGGAGTCTGACAGATACGCAGTATTTT
TRBV7-2,15,NA,TRBJ2-7,TRBD1,CASSTTGTGIYEQYF,TGTGCCAGCAGCACAACCGGGACAGGGATCTACGAGCAGTACTTC
TRBV28,13,NA,TRBJ2-1,NA,CASSLQGSNEQFF,TGTGCCAGCAGTTTGCAGGGATCCAATGAGCAGTTCTTC
TRBV7-2,14,few,TRBJ2-4,NA,CASRISGDSDIQYF,TGTGCCAGCAGAATCTCAGGGGATTCGGACATTCAGTACTTC
TRBV19,14,NA,TRBJ2-1,NA,CASSIDVRPSEQFF,TGTGCCAGTAGTATAGACGTCAGGCCCAGCGAGCAGTTCTTC
TRBV30,13,NA,TRBJ2-3,NA,CAWSVRAGDTQYF,TGTGCCTGGAGTGTCCGGGCGGGAGATACGCAGTATTTT
TRBV21-1,16,few,TRBJ2-7,NA,CASSKRTSGSHYEQYF,TGTGCCAGCAGCAAGCGTACTAGCGGGAGCCACTACGAGCAGTACTTC
TRBV7-8,14,few,TRBJ2-3,NA,CASARGISTDTQYF,TGTGCCAGTGCGAGGGGGATAAGCACAGATACGCAGTATTTT
TRBV6-5,14,few,TRBJ2-4,NA,CASSYGVGGDIQYF,TGTGCCAGCAGTTATGGGGTAGGAGGGGACATTCAGTACTTC
TRBV11-2,12,few,TRBJ2-3,NA,CASSPSRATQYF,TGTGCCAGCAGCCCCTCTCGGGCAACGCAGTATTTT
TRBV25-1,15,few,TRBJ1-1,TRBD1,CASSGRTGRMAEAFF,TGTGCCAGCAGTGGACGGACAGGGCGGATGGCTGAAGCTTTCTTT
TRBV27,14,NA,TRBJ2-3,NA,CASSLTGVWDTQYF,TGTGCCAGCAGCCTTACGGGGGTTTGGGATACGCAGTATTTT
TRBV30,16,few,TRBJ2-7,TRBD1,CAWSPRRTGGTYEQYF,TGTGCCTGGAGTCCTCGGAGGACAGGAGGCACCTACGAGCAGTACTTC
TRBV18,17,NA,TRBJ2-3,NA,CASSPTRGRTSTDTQYF,TGTGCCAGCTCACCAACACGGGGGCGAACTAGCACAGATACGCAGTATTTT
TRBV7-2,17,NA,TRBJ1-5,NA,CASSERVAQISNQPQHF,TGTGCCAGCAGCGAACGGGTAGCACAAATTAGCAATCAGCCCCAGCATTTT
TRBV27,19,few,TRBJ2-4,TRBD1,CASSLGIPDRASVKNIQYF,TGTGCCAGCAGTTTAGGGATCCCGGACAGGGCGTCTGTCAAAAACATTCAGTACTTC
TRBV29-1,11,few,TRBJ2-1,NA,CSVRRSDEQFF,TGCAGCGTTAGGCGGAGTGATGAGCAGTTCTTC
TRBV14,14,NA,TRBJ1-4,TRBD1,CASSRDRVYEKLFF,TGTGCCAGCAGCCGTGACAGGGTCTACGAAAAACTGTTTTTT
TRBV4-1,15,few,TRBJ1-3,NA,CASSQRAAIGNTIYF,TGCGCCAGCAGCCAACGGGCAGCGATTGGAAACACCATATATTTT
TRBV10-3,14,NA,TRBJ1-4,NA,CAISQGSGSEKLFF,TGTGCCATCAGCCAGGGGTCTGGAAGTGAAAAACTGTTTTTT
TRBV7-9,16,few,TRBJ2-5,NA,CASSFYGQATWKTQYF,TGTGCCAGCAGCTTTTACGGACAAGCCACTTGGAAGACCCAGTACTTC
TRBV7-9,15,few,TRBJ2-7,TRBD1,CASSLATGTGGEQYF,TGTGCCAGCAGCTTAGCAACCGGGACAGGAGGCGAGCAGTACTTC
TRBV7-2,15,NA,TRBJ2-5,TRBD1,CASSPGGWYEETQYF,TGTGCCAGCAGCCCAGGGGGCTGGTATGAAGAGACCCAGTACTTC
TRBV7-2,14,NA,TRBJ2-3,NA,CASSLDYAADTQYF,TGTGCCAGCAGCTTAGACTACGCCGCAGATACGCAGTATTTT
TRBV9,14,few,TRBJ2-1,NA,CASSVASSYNEQFF,TGTGCCAGCAGCGTAGCATCGTCCTACAATGAGCAGTTCTTC
TRBV7-3,15,NA,TRBJ2-2,NA,CASRPGTENTGELFF,TGTGCCAGCAGGCCTGGGACGGAGAACACCGGGGAGCTGTTTTTT
TRBV25-1,15,once,TRBJ2-1,TRBD2,CASSDSGIRYNEQFF,TGTGCCAGCAGTGATAGCGGGATCCGTTACAATGAGCAGTTCTTC
TRBV7-2,17,NA,TRBJ2-4,TRBD2,CASSLAGLAAAKNIQYF,TGTGCCAGCAGCTTAGCGGGTCTAGCGGCAGCCAAAAACATTCAGTACTTC
TRBV30,14,NA,TRBJ1-5,NA,CAWRGGSSNQPQHF,TGTGCCTGGAGAGGGGGAAGTAGCAATCAGCCCCAGCATTTT
TRBV9,15,few,TRBJ1-1,NA,CASSVGGEAGTEAFF,TGTGCCAGCAGCGTAGGAGGGGAGGCGGGCACTGAAGCTTTCTTT
TRBV6-5,15,NA,TRBJ2-1,TRBD2,CASSTSGRSYNEQFF,TGTGCCAGCAGTACTAGCGGGAGATCCTACAATGAGCAGTTCTTC
TRBV7-9,17,NA,TRBJ2-5,NA,CASSYTGIPFSGETQYF,TGTGCCAGCAGCTACACCGGGATCCCTTTTAGTGGTGAGACCCAGTACTTC
TRBV30,13,NA,TRBJ2-7,NA,CAWSVSHIDEQYF,TGTGCCTGGAGTGTATCCCATATCGACGAGCAGTACTTC